Below are 32 T cell receptor beta chains sequenced from a single sample in a study of T cell responses to AZD1222 COVID-19 vaccine. TCRdb's table, derived via immunoSEQ multiplex PCR, lists solely in-frame clones and lacks some. Among tens of thousands of clones listed, roughly nine tenths were seen once. Specimen: peripheral blood, collected 28 days after the second AZD1222 dose. Source of these receptors: an adult who received the AZD1222 COVID-19 vaccine.

The rearrangement links TRBV7-3 to TRBJ1-1; TRBD1 is a possible D gene (5 bases). This CDR3 spans 16 amino acids. V was pared by 2 bases and J by 0 bases, with 13 bases between. The germline V gene encodes CDR1 SGHTA and CDR2 FQGTGA. The CDR3 DNA follows: TGTGCCAGCAGCTTAGGGGACCCTCTTATGAACACTGAAGCTTTCTTT. Its translation is CASSLGDPLMNTEAFF.

The rearrangement joins TRBV2 to TRBJ2-6; D unresolved. Per the germline V gene, CDR1 is SNHLY and CDR2 is FYNNEI. The CDR3 loop spans 15 amino acids. V was cut by 1 base and J by 4 bases, with 8 bases left in between. CDR3 nucleotide sequence: TGTGCCAGCAGTGAAGGGGGTAGAGGGGCCAACGTCCTGACTTTC. Protein sequence: CASSEGGRGANVLTF.

The chain recombines TRBV7-9 with TRBJ1-1, with 10 nucleotides matching TRBD1. Germline trimming cut 4 bases from V and 7 bases from J; bases unmatched to any gene: 9. CDR1 and CDR2 from the germline V gene are SEHNR and FQNEAQ (reference sequence). The CDR3 has 15 residues. DNA of the CDR3: TGTGCCAGCAGCTCCCGGGGGACAGGGGTTATTGAAGCTTTCTTT. This codes for CASSSRGTGVIEAFF.

J is TRBJ1-2 and V is TRBV29-1; 9 nucleotides line up with TRBD1. With 5 bases clipped from V and 6 bases from J, the junction kept 7 bases outside the gene matches. In germline, CDR1 is SQVTM, CDR2 ANQGSEA. The length of the CDR3 is 13 residues. The CDR3 DNA reads TGCAGCGTTACAGGGGGCGGGAGCGATGGCTACACCTTC. It translates to CSVTGGGSDGYTF.

This chain uses TRBV2 with TRBJ1-1, with D possibly matching TRBD1 (6 bases). The ends were cut back, 5 bases at V and 5 bases at J, with 15 bases in the middle. This CDR3 contains 14 residues. Germline V gene lookup returns CDR1 SNHLY and CDR2 FYNNEI. CDR3 loop: CASSKQGQGTEAFF. CDR3 in DNA: TGTGCCAGCAGTAAGCAGGGGCAAGGGACTGAAGCTTTCTTT.

The chain has TRBV5-4 and TRBJ2-1; perhaps TRBD2 as D (7 bases). The CDR3 spans 14 residues. Germline V CDR1 and CDR2: SGHNT, YYREEE (reference sequence). V was shortened by 9 bases and J by 7 bases, with 20 bases between the two germline ends. The CDR3 region has the DNA TGTGCCACCCGAGGGGCTAGGGGGGGAAATGAGCAGTTCTTC. It translates to CATRGARGGNEQFF.

This rearrangement joins TRBV6-5 to TRBJ2-2; D is possibly TRBD2 (5 bases). The length of the CDR3 is 15 residues. Germline lookup yields CDR1 MNHEY and CDR2 SVGAGI. Trimming took off 7 bases at V and 4 bases at J, with 16 bases between the two ends. CDR3 protein: CASTTAYAGTGELFF. DNA of the CDR3: TGTGCCAGCACTACAGCCTACGCGGGCACCGGGGAGCTGTTTTTT.

This clone was seen once. Written as DNA, the CDR3 is TGTGCCAGCAGCGTAGTCCCCACAGGGGCCACTGAAGCTTTCTTT. Encoded protein: CASSVVPTGATEAFF. The rearrangement joins TRBV9 to TRBJ1-1; 7 positions agree with TRBD1. Per the germline V gene, CDR1 is SGDLS and CDR2 is YYNGEE. There are 15 residues in the CDR3. J lost 4 bases, V lost 0 bases, and 6 bases had no gene match.

The chain links TRBV3-1 (or the pseudogene TRBV3-2) to TRBJ1-3; no definite D call. V lost 1 base and J 0 bases, leaving 7 bases between the germline ends. The CDR3 extends over 15 amino acids. Germline values: CDR1 LGHDT, CDR2 YNNKEL (reference sequence). The DNA of the CDR3 is TGTGCCAGCAGCCAAGGCCAAGACTCTGGAAACACCATATATTTT. It encodes CASSQGQDSGNTIYF.

CDR3 amino acids: CASRDGRFSGNTIYF. DNA for the CDR3: TGTGCCAGCAGGGACGGAAGATTCTCTGGAAACACCATATATTTT. V and J are TRBV2 and TRBJ1-3; D unclear. Germline V CDR1 and CDR2: SNHLY, FYNNEI. The CDR3 spans 15 residues. The V gene lost 6 bases and the J gene lost 0 bases, with 12 bases spanning the gap.

The V and J genes are TRBV5-1 and TRBJ1-6; TRBD1 matches 11 bases. J gave up 7 bases and V 0 bases, and 6 bases lay outside the gene matches. CDR3 length equals 17 residues. Germline assignment: CDR1 SGHRS and CDR2 YFSETQ. CDR3 nucleotides: TGCGCCAGCAGCTTGGCCCCGGGACAGGGGGGAAATTCACCCCTCCACTTT. Translating it yields CASSLAPGQGGNSPLHF.

This chain uses TRBV14 with TRBJ1-1, with D hard to call. Germline V gives CDR1 SGHDN, CDR2 FVKESK. V lost 0 bases and J lost 10, with 15 bases in between. This CDR3 has 14 residues. Here the CDR3 DNA reads TGTGCCAGCAGCCAAGATTCAGCCTATGGGTTAGCTTTCTTT. Its protein is CASSQDSAYGLAFF.

This chain connects TRBV5-1 to TRBJ1-1; no reliable D call. Trimming pared 5 bases from V and 6 bases from J, leaving 17 bases between. The CDR3 runs to 14 residues. Germline CDR1 is SGHRS and CDR2 is YFSETQ. This chain's CDR3 is CASRIGMGSPEAFF. The CDR3 DNA reads as TGCGCCAGCAGAATAGGGATGGGATCGCCTGAAGCTTTCTTT.

This clone was observed a handful of times. Other nucleotide sequences in the sample specify the same CDR3. The rearrangement uses TRBV24-1 and TRBJ2-2; 12 nucleotides agree with TRBD1. The CDR3 runs to 14 residues. The junction had 0 bases not matched to a gene; V was cut back by 7 bases and J by 4 bases. The V gene's germline CDR1 is KGHDR and CDR2 SFDVKD. CDR3 sequence: CATRGQGATGELFF. CDR3 sequence (DNA): TGTGCCACCAGGGGACAGGGGGCCACCGGGGAGCTGTTTTTT.

The chain combines TRBV19 with TRBJ1-2, with D unresolved. Trimming shortened V by 7 bases and J by 4 bases, and 16 bases separated the two germline ends. Germline assignment: CDR1 LNHDA and CDR2 SQIVND (reference sequence). This CDR3 is built from 14 residues. The CDR3 nucleotides read TGTGCCAGTACCATAGGCGGGATCGGCTATGGCTACACCTTC. Protein sequence: CASTIGGIGYGYTF.

This chain joins TRBV4-1 and TRBJ2-2; no reliable D call. The CDR3 runs 13 residues. Germline V gene sequence: CDR1 MGHRA, CDR2 YSYEKL. Trimming took off 1 base at V and 5 bases at J, with 5 bases between the two ends. CDR3 sequence: CASSQGHTGELFF. CDR3 DNA: TGCGCCAGCAGCCAAGGGCATACCGGGGAGCTGTTTTTT.

This clone was counted only a few times. The chain is built from TRBV20-1 and TRBJ2-7; TRBD1 matches 11 bases. The germline CDR1 and CDR2 sequences are DFQATT and SNEGSKA (reference sequence). With 3 bases clipped from V and 4 bases from J, the junction kept 2 bases outside the gene matches. This CDR3 has 13 residues. This CDR3 reads CSASWDRGYEQYF. The CDR3 DNA is TGCAGTGCTAGTTGGGACAGGGGGTACGAGCAGTACTTC.

A word on this clone: Other DNA variants within this sample encode the same CDR3. The chain carries TRBV30 and TRBJ2-7, with 9 bases matching TRBD2. The ends lost 5 bases at V and 0 bases at J; junction bases unmatched: 5. CDR3 length: 14 amino acids. The germline V gene encodes CDR1 GTSNPN and CDR2 SVGIG (reference sequence). CDR3 coding DNA: TGTGCCTGGTCGCGGGGGGGGAGCTCCTACGAGCAGTACTTC. Encoded protein: CAWSRGGSSYEQYF.

The chain is built from TRBV15 and TRBJ2-7, with TRBD2 matching over 9 bases. V was pared by 1 base and J by 5 bases, with 6 bases of the junction left unmatched. CDR3 length equals 15 residues. Per germline, CDR1 LNHNV and CDR2 YYDKDF (reference sequence). CDR3 bases: TGTGCCACCAGCAGAGCGAGCGGGGGGTCCCACGAGCAGTACTTC. Protein sequence: CATSRASGGSHEQYF.

V and J are TRBV27 and TRBJ1-1, with 7 nucleotides matching TRBD1. The germline V gene encodes CDR1 MNHEY and CDR2 SMNVEV (reference sequence). V lost 5 bases to trimming and J lost 6 bases; unmatched junction nucleotides: 12. The CDR3 has 15 amino acids. This CDR3 is CASSTRQGLEAEAFF. CDR3 sequence (DNA): TGTGCCAGCAGTACCAGACAGGGACTCGAGGCTGAAGCTTTCTTT.

The chain is built from TRBV7-9 and TRBJ2-7; TRBD1 aligns across 8 bases. The germline V gene encodes CDR1 SEHNR and CDR2 FQNEAQ (reference sequence). V dropped 5 bases and J dropped 6; count of bases not matched to a gene: 3. This CDR3 contains 12 residues. The CDR3 DNA reads as TGTGCCAGCAGCATCGGACAGGGCGAGCAGTACTTC. Translation gives CASSIGQGEQYF.

The chain has TRBV7-2 and TRBJ1-1; D unclear. Germline lookup yields CDR1 SGHTA and CDR2 FQGNSA. Trimming shortened V by 6 bases and J by 3 bases, and 11 bases separated the two germline ends. This CDR3 has 13 residues. CDR3 residues: CASSLTRDTEAFF. Written as DNA, the CDR3 is TGTGCCAGCAGTCTCACGAGGGACACTGAAGCTTTCTTT.

The chain has TRBV11-2 and TRBJ2-3, with TRBD2 matching 8 bases. Unmatched junction bases numbered 1, after V lost 1 base and J lost 1 base. CDR1 is SGHAT and CDR2 is FQNNGV in the germline V gene. The CDR3 has 15 amino acids. CDR3 region: CASSLAGGGTDTQYF. The CDR3 DNA reads as TGTGCCAGCAGCTTAGCGGGGGGGGGCACAGATACGCAGTATTTT.

The chain combines TRBV30 with TRBJ1-1, with D unclear. The germline V gene has CDR1 GTSNPN and CDR2 SVGIG (reference sequence). The CDR3 has 14 amino acids. Trimming pared 0 bases from V and 1 base from J, leaving 9 bases between. CDR3 in amino acids: CAWSVGLGNTEAFF. The CDR3 DNA reads as TGTGCCTGGAGTGTTGGTCTAGGGAACACTGAAGCTTTCTTT.

The chain couples TRBV2 to TRBJ2-3, with D hard to call. The V gene lost 1 base and the J gene lost 3 bases, with 14 bases spanning the gap. CDR3 length: 16 residues. In germline, CDR1 is SNHLY, CDR2 FYNNEI. The CDR3 sequence: CASSEVGSLRTDTQYF. CDR3 in DNA: TGTGCCAGCAGTGAAGTGGGCAGCCTACGGACAGATACGCAGTATTTT.

The rearrangement links TRBV4-2 to TRBJ2-3, with D possibly being TRBD2 (5 bases). Germline CDR1 reads LGHNA; CDR2 reads YNFKEQ. Trimming pared 1 base from V and 2 bases from J, leaving 10 bases between. The CDR3 has 15 residues. The CDR3, as DNA: TGTGCCAGCAGCCAAGGCGACTACCACACAGATACGCAGTATTTT. Residues: CASSQGDYHTDTQYF.

The chain's CDR3 is CASSRASNQPQHF. The CDR3 DNA is TGTGCCAGCAGTCGGGCTAGCAATCAGCCCCAGCATTTT. The chain uses TRBV6-5 and TRBJ1-5; D ambiguous. CDR3 size: 13 residues. Per the germline V gene, CDR1 is MNHEY and CDR2 is SVGAGI. Between the trimmed V and J ends, which lost 5 bases and 0 bases, there was a span of 5 bases.

The chain couples TRBV2 to TRBJ2-4; D call uncertain. Between the trimmed V and J ends, which lost 4 bases and 6 bases, there was a span of 10 bases. Germline CDR1 and CDR2: SNHLY and FYNNEI. The CDR3 is made up of 13 amino acids. Written as DNA, the CDR3 is TGTGCCAGCAGTGTTCTTGAGTTAAACATTCAGTACTTC. Translating it yields CASSVLELNIQYF.

The J gene is TRBJ2-5, the V gene TRBV6-1; tentative D call: TRBD2 (6 bases). Per the germline V gene, CDR1 is MNHNS and CDR2 is SASEGT. Deletions cut 8 bases from V and 5 bases from J, with 18 bases between. This CDR3 has 14 residues. The DNA of the CDR3 is TGTGCCAGCGGTCTTCGCGGGGACTGGGAGACCCAGTACTTC. Translated, it gives CASGLRGDWETQYF.

The chain is built from TRBV7-9 and TRBJ2-5; D perhaps matches TRBD1 (6 bases). There are 14 residues in the CDR3. Germline assignment: CDR1 SEHNR and CDR2 FQNEAQ (reference sequence). Between the trimmed V and J ends, which lost 5 bases and 3 bases, there was a span of 13 bases. The CDR3: CASSPYWTEETQYF. The CDR3 bases are TGTGCCAGCAGCCCTTATTGGACAGAAGAGACCCAGTACTTC.

The rearrangement joins TRBV6-5 to TRBJ1-5; possible D gene TRBD1, 5 bases. The CDR3 runs to 15 residues. Germline V gives CDR1 MNHEY, CDR2 SVGAGI. The V and J ends lost 6 bases and 7 bases respectively, with 19 bases between them. This chain's CDR3 is CASSSGGGEWQPQHF. The CDR3 DNA follows: TGTGCCAGCAGCTCCGGAGGAGGGGAGTGGCAGCCCCAGCATTTT.

The rearrangement uses TRBV6-2 or TRBV6-3 and TRBJ2-2; TRBD1 is a possible D gene (6 bases). From germline, CDR1 is MNHEY and CDR2 SVGEGT. Trimming left V 6 bases short and J 1 base short, with 15 bases between. There are 16 residues in the CDR3. CDR3 region: CASSPRPGQNTGELFF. CDR3 DNA: TGTGCCAGCAGCCCTCGACCGGGACAGAACACCGGGGAGCTGTTTTTT.